The clone carrying this T cell receptor (beta chain) has more than one count but fewer than ten. V shed 5 bases, J shed 6 bases, and the junction held 7 bases outside the gene matches. The CDR3 runs 14 residues. Per the germline V gene, CDR1 is SEHNR and CDR2 is FQNEAQ (reference sequence). These data come from a study of blood T cell repertoires in COVID-19. Overall study: The United States, Italy and Spain provided the acute and convalescent COVID-19 samples. From T cells, B-cell-depleted T cells, or PBMCs came the material, which was cDNA or gDNA.

Under the authors' procedure: Reference gene primer amplification yielded estimated nucleated cell counts. Data came from immunoSEQ multiplex PCR; TCRdb stores just in-frame clones and leaves some out. V, J and clone size were drawn from that table, and D and trimming were deduced from the DNA. There are nearly 25,000 clones in the sample; approximately 68% occur only once, and roughly 40% lies in the top ten. The material sequenced was peripheral blood. The chain has TRBV7-9 and TRBJ2-7; 10 bases are shared with TRBD1. This TCR derives from a woman aged 80 or over with acute or convalescent COVID-19. The CDR3 bases are TGTGCCAGCAGCGGGACAGGGGAATTTCCCGAGCAGTACTTC. This codes for CASSGTGEFPEQYF.